The 18 T cell receptor beta chains below all came from one sample that was sequenced in a study of T cells after yellow fever vaccination. TCRdb re-called the 5' RACE reads with MiXCR, one entry per CDR3 protein. This table has hundreds of thousands of distinct CDR3 sequences, 7.5% to 9% appearing once. This sample comprised PBMCs, obtained on the day of the first yellow fever vaccination. The receptors come from a man aged 18 to 30 who received the YFV17D yellow fever vaccine.

This clonotype was counted ten times or more. The rearrangement links TRBV7-6 to TRBJ1-1; D call uncertain. V was shortened by 5 bases and J by 4 bases, with 14 bases between the two germline ends. The CDR3 extends over 14 amino acids. Germline lookup yields CDR1 SGHVS and CDR2 FNYEAQ. The CDR3 DNA follows: TGTGCCAGCAGCCTGGGAGGGCCGGGCACTGAAGCTTTCTTT. Its translation is CASSLGGPGTEAFF. The variable domain in full, completed from reference TRBV7-6 and TRBJ1-1, reads GAGVSQSPRYKVTKRGQDVALRCDPISGHVSLYWYRQALGQGPEFLTYFNYEAQQDKSGLPNDRFSAERPEGSISTLTIQRTEQRDSAMYRCASSLGGPGTEAFFGQGTRLTVV.

This clonotype appeared many times. The chain uses TRBV7-2 and TRBJ1-1; D gene ambiguous. The CDR3 runs 13 residues. Trimming took off 6 bases at V and 1 base at J, with 9 bases between the two ends. In germline, CDR1 is SGHTA, CDR2 FQGNSA. The CDR3 nucleotides read TGTGCCAGCAGACCAAATCAGAACACTGAAGCTTTCTTT. Its translation is CASRPNQNTEAFF.

This chain joins TRBV4-1 and TRBJ1-1; D perhaps matches TRBD1 (5 bases). Germline V gives CDR1 MGHRA, CDR2 YSYEKL. CDR3 size: 18 residues. V was clipped by 2 bases and J by 7 bases, with 26 bases between them. The chain's CDR3 is CASSQPDDRPLLEVEAFF. The DNA of the CDR3 is TGCGCCAGCAGCCAACCCGACGACAGACCTCTCCTCGAGGTTGAAGCTTTCTTT.

The CDR3: CASSPRGTSGGAHNEQFF. CDR3 in DNA: TGCGCCAGCAGCCCCCGGGGGACTAGCGGGGGGGCCCACAATGAGCAGTTCTTC. The J gene is TRBJ2-1, the V gene TRBV4-1, with TRBD2 matching over 16 bases. CDR3 length: 18 amino acids. Per the germline V gene, CDR1 is MGHRA and CDR2 is YSYEKL. The V and J ends lost 4 bases and 5 bases, in that order; junction bases with no gene match: 8.

This clonotype occurred many times. This chain joins TRBV24-1 and TRBJ2-2, with 8 bases fitting TRBD1. The CDR3 runs 13 residues. The germline CDR1 and CDR2 sequences are KGHDR and SFDVKD. Germline trimming cut 9 bases from V and 5 bases from J; bases unmatched to any gene: 4. The CDR3: CATGQGSTGELFF. The CDR3 DNA follows: TGTGCCACCGGACAGGGCTCAACCGGGGAGCTGTTTTTT.

V is TRBV12-5 and J is TRBJ2-6; D not resolved. Looked up from germline, CDR1 is LGHNT and CDR2 is FRNRAP. V lost 5 bases, J lost 0 bases, and 8 bases lay in between. The CDR3 runs 15 residues. CDR3 residues: CASGAGISGANVLTF. The CDR3 region has the DNA TGTGCTAGTGGTGCTGGGATCTCTGGGGCCAACGTCCTGACTTTC.

The chain combines TRBV12-3 or TRBV12-4 with TRBJ1-1, with a possible D match to TRBD1 (5 bases). Trimming removed 2 bases from V and 7 bases from J, with 8 bases in between. The CDR3 totals 12 residues. This CDR3 is CASSLRGYEAFF. DNA for the CDR3: TGTGCCAGCAGTTTACGGGGCTATGAAGCTTTCTTT.

The rearrangement links TRBV7-2 to TRBJ2-3; the D gene is possibly TRBD2 (5 bases). This CDR3 comprises 16 residues. Germline CDR1 and CDR2: SGHTA and FQGNSA. V lost 4 bases to trimming and J lost 0 bases, with 14 bases between them. In nucleotides, the CDR3 is TGTGCCAGCAGCTGGGCGGGTGTGGGTAGCACAGATACGCAGTATTTT. It encodes CASSWAGVGSTDTQYF. Full variable domain (remainder filled in from reference TRBV7-2 and TRBJ2-3): GAGVSQSPSNKVTEKGKDVELRCDPISGHTALYWYRQSLGQGLEFLIYFQGNSAPDKSGLPSDRFSAERTGGSVSTLTIQRTQQEDSAVYLCASSWAGVGSTDTQYFGPGTRLTVL.

The table lists this clonotype with a few counts. The V and J genes are TRBV5-1 and TRBJ1-2; D is possibly TRBD1 (5 bases). This CDR3 comprises 13 residues. V dropped 7 bases and J dropped 10 bases, with 20 bases sitting between them. Per the germline V gene, CDR1 is SGHRS and CDR2 is YFSETQ. In DNA, the CDR3 is TGCGCCAGCGCTTCTGGGGCAGGCGGATACTACACCTTC. This gives the protein CASASGAGGYYTF.

This clonotype was observed a handful of times. The chain is built from TRBV28 and TRBJ1-5; no definite D call. Germline values: CDR1 MDHEN, CDR2 SYDVKM. V was shortened by 7 bases and J by 7 bases, with 17 bases between the two germline ends. The CDR3 has 14 residues. CDR3 amino acids: CASTTRSFSQPQHF. CDR3 coding DNA: TGTGCCAGCACCACGCGGAGCTTCTCCCAGCCCCAGCATTTT.

As regards this clonotype: With a much larger clone just one base away, this may be a read error. The V gene is TRBV11-2, the J gene TRBJ2-3, with D tentatively TRBD2 (6 bases). Looked up from germline, CDR1 is SGHAT and CDR2 is FQNNGV. CDR3 length: 17 amino acids. CDR3 in DNA: TGTGCCAGCAGCTTACGATCAGGACGGGGGTACACAGGTACGCAGTATTTT. Protein product: CASSLRSGRGYTGTQYF.

This clonotype came up a few times. This rearrangement joins TRBV13 to TRBJ2-4; 8 nucleotides align to TRBD1. The CDR3 runs to 15 residues. V shed 5 bases and J 1 base; nucleotides not matched to a gene: 4. Germline lookup yields CDR1 PRHDT and CDR2 FYEKMQ (reference sequence). CDR3 nucleotides: TGTGCCAGCAGCGCCCAGGGGGCGGCCAAAAACATTCAGTACTTC. Translating it yields CASSAQGAAKNIQYF.

J is TRBJ2-7 and V is TRBV19; D possibly corresponds to TRBD1 (5 bases). Germline V CDR1 and CDR2: LNHDA, SQIVND (reference sequence). The V end lost 3 bases, the J end lost 0 bases, and 18 bases lay between the germline ends. The CDR3 runs to 17 residues. The CDR3 loop is CASSISSLTESSYEQYF. CDR3 bases: TGTGCCAGTAGTATCAGCAGCCTGACAGAGAGCTCCTACGAGCAGTACTTC.

The sample holds a few counts of this clonotype. This rearrangement joins TRBV7-9 to TRBJ2-6; D gene ambiguous. Between the trimmed V and J ends, which lost 5 bases and 4 bases, there was a span of 6 bases. There are 13 residues in the CDR3. Germline lookup yields CDR1 SEHNR and CDR2 FQNEAQ (reference sequence). This chain's CDR3 is CASSPWGANVLTF. For the CDR3, the DNA is TGTGCCAGCAGCCCCTGGGGGGCCAACGTCCTGACTTTC. The full variable domain, with the rest looked up from reference TRBV7-9 and TRBJ2-6, is DTGVSQNPRHKITKRGQNVTFRCDPISEHNRLYWYRQTLGQGPEFLTYFQNEAQLEKSRLLSDRFSAERPKGSFSTLEIQRTEQGDSAMYLCASSPWGANVLTFGAGSRLTVL.

This clonotype was picked up many times. The chain is built from TRBV5-1 and TRBJ2-7; D is perhaps TRBD1 or TRBD2 (6 bases each). Trimming took 2 bases from V and 2 from J, leaving 14 bases between them. The CDR3 extends over 15 amino acids. CDR1 SGHRS and CDR2 YFSETQ come from the germline V gene. CDR3 sequence reads: CASSFALGGTYEQYF. The CDR3 DNA reads TGCGCCAGCAGCTTTGCCCTCGGGGGCACCTACGAGCAGTACTTC.

CDR3 sequence: CSGRLGSLGELFF. The CDR3 DNA reads TGCAGCGGGCGACTAGGAAGTCTCGGGGAGCTGTTTTTT. The chain has TRBV29-1 and TRBJ2-2; D might be TRBD2 (6 bases). This CDR3 contains 13 residues. Germline assignment: CDR1 SQVTM and CDR2 ANQGSEA. V lost 7 bases and J 7 bases, leaving 16 bases between the germline ends.

V and J are TRBV13 and TRBJ2-3; TRBD1 aligns across 9 bases. The V gene end was trimmed by 3 bases and the J gene end by 7 bases; junction bases not matched to a gene: 8. The CDR3 runs 15 residues. Germline CDR1 reads PRHDT; CDR2 reads FYEKMQ (reference sequence). CDR3 protein: CASSFRGQGPYTQYF. The CDR3 coding sequence is TGTGCCAGCAGCTTTAGGGGACAGGGCCCTTATACGCAGTATTTT.

This clonotype was picked up a small number of times. The chain is built from TRBV7-2 and TRBJ2-1, with unresolved D. This CDR3 is built from 15 residues. Trimming left V 5 bases short and J 0 bases short, with 11 bases between. Germline V gene lookup returns CDR1 SGHTA and CDR2 FQGNSA. The CDR3 is CASSPSPSSYNEQFF. As DNA, the CDR3 is TGTGCCAGCAGCCCTAGTCCCAGCTCCTACAATGAGCAGTTCTTC.